The 14 T cell receptor beta chains below all came from one sample that was sequenced in a study of T cell changes during pregnancy in multiple sclerosis. This table comes from immunoSEQ multiplex PCR, and its TCRdb copy is limited to in-frame clones, with some not included. The repertoire holds over 50,000 clones, with 80% to 90% as singletons. Sequencing was performed on peripheral blood from another person, used as feeder cells. The receptors were sampled from a human donor whose cells served as feeder cells for cultures in a pregnancy study.

The chain employs TRBV5-1 and TRBJ2-2, with TRBD1 matching 9 bases. V shed 1 base, J shed 4 bases, and the junction held 5 bases outside the gene matches. Germline CDR1 and CDR2: SGHRS and YFSETQ. The CDR3 totals 16 residues. The CDR3 spells CASSLIGTGSTGELFF. The CDR3 nucleotides are TGCGCCAGCAGCTTGATAGGGACAGGGTCCACCGGGGAGCTGTTTTTT.

The chain couples TRBV6-5 to TRBJ1-1; possibly TRBD1 for D (6 bases). CDR1 and CDR2 (germline): MNHEY, SVGAGI. V shed 0 bases and J shed 1 base, with 9 bases lying between them. There are 15 residues in the CDR3. CDR3 amino acids: CASSYSIGGNTEAFF. CDR3 coding DNA: TGTGCCAGCAGTTACTCAATAGGGGGGAACACTGAAGCTTTCTTT.

V is TRBV30 and J is TRBJ1-1; 7 nucleotides agree with TRBD1. The length of the CDR3 is 14 residues. V was pared by 2 bases and J by 3 bases, with 6 bases of the junction left unmatched. Per the germline V gene, CDR1 is GTSNPN and CDR2 is SVGIG (reference sequence). The CDR3 region is CAWSRTGMDTEAFF. The DNA for the CDR3 is TGTGCCTGGAGTAGGACAGGCATGGACACTGAAGCTTTCTTT.

The rearrangement uses TRBV5-1 and TRBJ2-5; maybe TRBD1 (5 bases). V lost 4 bases, J lost 1 base, and 11 bases lay in between. There are 14 residues in the CDR3. CDR1 is SGHRS, CDR2 YFSETQ, per germline. The DNA of the CDR3 is TGCGCCAGCAGCACCGGACAAGTCCAAGAGACCCAGTACTTC. Translation: CASSTGQVQETQYF.

This clone was seen only once. The chain uses TRBV5-1 and TRBJ1-1; 8 positions match TRBD1. Germline CDR1 SGHRS, CDR2 YFSETQ. Trimming took 1 base from V and 4 from J; bases not matched to a gene: 6. This CDR3 is 15 amino acids long. The CDR3 here is CASSLTQGVFTEAFF. As DNA, the CDR3 is TGCGCCAGCAGCTTGACACAGGGGGTATTCACTGAAGCTTTCTTT.

The chain links TRBV7-9 to TRBJ2-4; D is possibly TRBD2 (6 bases). V lost 0 bases to trimming and J lost 3 bases, with 12 bases between them. Germline values: CDR1 SEHNR, CDR2 FQNEAQ (reference sequence). This CDR3 region has 16 residues. The CDR3 sequence: CASSLAGTQDKNIQYF. The CDR3 coding sequence is TGTGCCAGCAGCTTAGCGGGGACTCAGGACAAAAACATTCAGTACTTC.

The CDR3 DNA is TGTGCCAGCAGTTTATCGTCGGGTGGCGGACCCTTGGGGCCCCAGCATTTT. This codes for CASSLSSGGGPLGPQHF. The V and J genes are TRBV27 and TRBJ1-5, with D hard to call. Trimming removed 0 bases at V and 9 bases at J, with 21 bases between. The CDR3 is 17 residues long. Germline CDR1 reads MNHEY; CDR2 reads SMNVEV (reference sequence).

This clone has a handful of counts. The chain has TRBV11-2 and TRBJ2-7, with D unresolved. The CDR3 loop spans 14 amino acids. The V end was cut by 0 bases, the J end by 3 bases, with 9 bases between. CDR1 SGHAT and CDR2 FQNNGV come from the germline V gene. The CDR3 loop reads CASSLEPRLYEQYF. The CDR3 region has the DNA TGTGCCAGCAGCTTAGAGCCCAGGCTCTACGAGCAGTACTTC. The variable domain in full, completed from reference TRBV11-2 and TRBJ2-7, reads EAGVAQSPRYKIIEKRQSVAFWCNPISGHATLYWYQQILGQGPKLLIQFQNNGVVDDSQLPKDRFSAERLKGVDSTLKIQPAKLEDSAVYLCASSLEPRLYEQYFGPGTRLTVT.

This chain connects TRBV14 to TRBJ1-2; TRBD1 aligns across 9 bases. This CDR3 comprises 14 residues. CDR1 SGHDN and CDR2 FVKESK come from the germline V gene. J lost 4 bases, V lost 6 bases, and 6 bases had no gene match. This CDR3 is CASRRTGDGYGYTF. In DNA, the CDR3 is TGTGCCAGCAGACGGACAGGGGATGGCTATGGCTACACCTTC.

The gene calls are TRBV6-4 and TRBJ2-3; TRBD2 agrees at 10 bases. Germline trimming cut 5 bases from V and 0 bases from J; bases unmatched to any gene: 2. Germline V lookup: CDR1 MRHNA, CDR2 SNTAGT. The CDR3 is 15 amino acids. The CDR3 sequence: CASSSTSGSTDTQYF. CDR3 coding DNA: TGTGCCAGCAGTTCGACTAGCGGGAGCACAGATACGCAGTATTTT.

J is TRBJ2-5 and V is TRBV5-6, with 7 bases identical to TRBD2. The CDR3 totals 14 residues. Germline trimming cut 4 bases from V and 1 base from J; bases unmatched to any gene: 4. From germline, CDR1 is SGHDT and CDR2 YYEEEE. The chain's CDR3 is CASSTASGQETQYF. The CDR3 bases are TGTGCCAGCAGCACGGCTAGCGGCCAAGAGACCCAGTACTTC.

This chain connects TRBV30 to TRBJ2-2; 8 bases are shared with TRBD1. The CDR3 is made up of 16 amino acids. CDR1 and CDR2 from the germline V gene are GTSNPN and SVGIG (reference sequence). The V gene end was trimmed by 0 bases and the J gene end by 6 bases; junction bases not matched to a gene: 9. The CDR3 protein is CAWSVRLTGEAGELFF. The DNA for the CDR3 is TGTGCCTGGAGTGTACGACTGACAGGGGAGGCCGGGGAGCTGTTTTTT.

This clone was picked up a small number of times. This chain links TRBV7-2 with TRBJ2-2; TRBD1 matches 10 bases. V lost 3 bases, J lost 6 bases, and 4 bases stayed unmatched. CDR1 is SGHTA and CDR2 is FQGNSA in the germline V gene. The CDR3 consists of 15 residues. The CDR3 nucleotides read TGTGCCAGCAGCTTGGGACAGGGGTTGTCCGGGGAGCTGTTTTTT. It yields the protein CASSLGQGLSGELFF.

The CDR3 region is CASSPGDRGRETQYF. The CDR3 DNA reads TGTGCCAGCAGCCCAGGGGACAGGGGGCGGGAGACCCAGTACTTC. The chain has TRBV5-5 and TRBJ2-5, with 12 bases that match TRBD1. Germline CDR1 reads SGHKS; CDR2 reads YYEKEE (reference sequence). J lost 5 bases, V lost 4 bases, and 6 bases had no gene match. The CDR3 sequence is 15 residues long.